These 12 T cell receptor beta chains came from one sample sequenced in a study of cytomegalovirus exposure and HLA in healthy donors. With 60 Vbeta and 13 Jbeta primers, the PCR was carried out. Method: immunoSEQ multiplex PCR; TCRdb's copy keeps in-frame clones and lacks some. The sample lists around 150,000 clones, roughly 80% occurring once. Input material: PBMCs. These receptors came from a male donor in good health and CMV-seronegative.

The chain is built from TRBV11-3 and TRBJ2-1; a weak D match, TRBD2 (7 bases). Germline V gene sequence: CDR1 SGHNT, CDR2 YENEEA. The CDR3 is 11 residues long. V was clipped by 5 bases and J by 10 bases, with 9 bases between them. The CDR3 region has the DNA TGTGCCAGCAGCGGGGGGGCCGAGCAGTTCTTC. It encodes CASSGGAEQFF. Full variable domain (missing parts from reference TRBV11-3 and TRBJ2-1): EAGVVQSPRYKIIEKKQPVAFWCNPISGHNTLYWYLQNLGQGPELLIRYENEEAVDDSQLPKDRFSAERLKGVDSTLKIQPAELGDSAVYLCASSGGAEQFFGPGTRLTVL.

The chain uses TRBV11-2 and TRBJ1-3; unclear D gene. The CDR3 is 15 amino acids. Germline V lookup: CDR1 SGHAT, CDR2 FQNNGV. With 7 bases removed from V and 6 bases from J, the gap between germline ends came to 19 bases. DNA of the CDR3: TGTGCCAGCACCCATCTGGCTGTGCAGGAAAACACCATATATTTT. Protein: CASTHLAVQENTIYF.

The rearrangement links TRBV9 to TRBJ2-7, with 8 bases aligning to TRBD1. With 3 bases clipped from V and 3 bases from J, the junction kept 11 bases outside the gene matches. The CDR3 length is 16 residues. Per germline, CDR1 SGDLS and CDR2 YYNGEE. CDR3: CASSGGDRGADYEQYF. CDR3 DNA sequence: TGTGCCAGCAGCGGGGGAGACAGGGGCGCGGACTACGAGCAGTACTTC.

The chain has TRBV6-5 and TRBJ1-6; perhaps TRBD1 as D (6 bases). CDR1 and CDR2 (germline): MNHEY, SVGAGI. There are 14 residues in the CDR3. Deletions cut 4 bases from V and 10 bases from J, with 14 bases between. The CDR3 loop is CASSSAHRDSPLHF. The CDR3 nucleotides read TGTGCCAGCAGTTCTGCTCACAGGGACTCACCCCTCCACTTT.

The V gene is TRBV7-2, the J gene TRBJ1-2, with D unresolved. Germline CDR1 is SGHTA and CDR2 is FQGNSA. The CDR3 extends over 13 amino acids. V lost 5 bases, J lost 8 bases, and 15 bases lay in between. CDR3 sequence reads: CASSPLESGGYTF. The CDR3 DNA sequence: TGTGCCAGCAGCCCCCTGGAATCGGGAGGCTACACCTTC.

The chain joins TRBV18 to TRBJ2-7; 10 nucleotides align to TRBD1. V was clipped by 5 bases and J by 1 base; unmatched bases: 11. Germline CDR1 reads KGHSH; CDR2 reads LQKENI. This CDR3 is built from 17 residues. The CDR3 reads CASSLTGQGPASYEQYF. As DNA, the CDR3 is TGTGCCAGCTCATTAACGGGACAGGGGCCAGCATCCTACGAGCAGTACTTC.

The chain joins TRBV9 to TRBJ2-5; the match to TRBD1 covers 7 bases. The trim removed 3 bases at V and 2 bases at J, leaving 4 bases unmatched. Germline CDR1 and CDR2: SGDLS and YYNGEE. The CDR3 runs 14 residues. The CDR3 protein is CASSGQDRQETQYF. In DNA form, the CDR3 reads TGTGCCAGCAGCGGACAGGACAGGCAAGAGACCCAGTACTTC.

This clone was detected a few times. The rearrangement joins TRBV7-9 to TRBJ1-4; D is undetermined. This CDR3 has 16 amino acids. V was shortened by 4 bases and J by 8 bases, with 20 bases between the two germline ends. The germline V gene encodes CDR1 SEHNR and CDR2 FQNEAQ (reference sequence). Written as DNA, the CDR3 is TGTGCCAGCAGCTCGCTAGCCGATGGAGGAAGAGAAAAACTGTTTTTT. This codes for CASSSLADGGREKLFF.

This clone was found once. The V gene is TRBV19, the J gene TRBJ2-7, with TRBD2 matching 8 bases. With 8 bases clipped from V and 2 bases from J, the junction kept 5 bases outside the gene matches. This CDR3 comprises 13 residues. The germline CDR1 and CDR2 sequences are LNHDA and SQIVND (reference sequence). The CDR3 sequence: CASAPGGAYEQYF. CDR3 DNA: TGTGCCAGTGCCCCGGGAGGGGCCTACGAGCAGTACTTC.

A note on this clone: The same CDR3 is also encoded by other DNA sequences in this sample. This rearrangement joins TRBV28 to TRBJ2-7; possible D gene TRBD1, 6 bases. V was trimmed by 8 bases and J by 0 bases, leaving 11 bases between them. The CDR3 contains 13 residues. The germline V gene has CDR1 MDHEN and CDR2 SYDVKM. The CDR3 here is CASSTGSSYEQYF. CDR3 in DNA: TGTGCCAGCTCGACAGGAAGCTCCTACGAGCAGTACTTC. The full variable domain, completed using reference TRBV28 and TRBJ2-7, is DVKVTQSSRYLVKRTGEKVFLECVQDMDHENMFWYRQDPGLGLRLIYFSYDVKMKEKGDIPEGYSVSREKKERFSLILESASTNQTSMYLCASSTGSSYEQYFGPGTRLTVT.

CDR3 in DNA: TGCGCCAGCAGCGTTCCCGGGACAGGGAACGGTGGCTACACCTTC. It codes for CASSVPGTGNGGYTF. J is TRBJ1-2 and V is TRBV5-1; 9 nucleotides line up with TRBD1. Germline V lookup: CDR1 SGHRS, CDR2 YFSETQ. The V gene end was trimmed by 4 bases and the J gene end by 7 bases; junction bases not matched to a gene: 11. The CDR3 runs to 15 residues.

The chain carries TRBV2 and TRBJ1-2; D is ambiguous. Between the trimmed V and J ends, which lost 0 bases and 8 bases, there was a span of 10 bases. CDR1 and CDR2 (germline): SNHLY, FYNNEI. The CDR3 has 13 amino acids. This CDR3 reads CASSEAEALGYTF. The CDR3 coding sequence is TGTGCCAGCAGTGAAGCGGAGGCTTTGGGCTACACCTTC.